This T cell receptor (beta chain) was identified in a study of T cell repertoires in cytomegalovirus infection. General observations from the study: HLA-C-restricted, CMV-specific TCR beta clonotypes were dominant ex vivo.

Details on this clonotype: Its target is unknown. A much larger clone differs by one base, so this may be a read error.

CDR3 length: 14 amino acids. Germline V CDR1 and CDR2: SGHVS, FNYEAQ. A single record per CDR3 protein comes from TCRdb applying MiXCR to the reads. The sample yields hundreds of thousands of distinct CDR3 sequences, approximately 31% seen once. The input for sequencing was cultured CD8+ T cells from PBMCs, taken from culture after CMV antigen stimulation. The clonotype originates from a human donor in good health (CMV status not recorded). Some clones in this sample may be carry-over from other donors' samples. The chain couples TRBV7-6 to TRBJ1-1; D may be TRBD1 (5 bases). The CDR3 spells CVSSDGADNTEAFF. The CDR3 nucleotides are TGTGTCAGCAGCGACGGGGCGGATAACACTGAAGCTTTCTTT.